Detailed here is one T cell receptor (beta chain). No antigen is known for it. Time point given: patch test 2, 6 weeks after DPC sensitization. Sample treatment: therapeutic diphenylcyclopropenone sensitization with weekly scalp DPC. Unique molecular identifiers were affixed to discrete cDNA molecules within the library. One entry per CDR3 protein, called by TCRdb with MiXCR from the RACE reads. The table includes about 110,000 distinct CDR3 sequences, less than 10% detected once. The sample comes from a study of human T cells and chemical hapten exposure. General study results and limits: Expanded TCRs formed significantly more large CDR3 similarity clusters than controls.

Sequencing used whole blood, obtained in connection with sensitization to the hapten diphenylcyclopropenone (DPC). The clonotype originates from a woman aged 40 to 50 with alopecia areata. Some clones in this sample may be carry-over from other donors' samples.

CDR3 sequence reads: CASSLEGGQDTQYF. CDR3 DNA: TGTGCCAGCAGCTTAGAGGGGGGCCAAGATACGCAGTATTTT. The genes are TRBV7-9 and TRBJ2-3; D is tentatively TRBD1 or TRBD2 (6 bases each). CDR1 SEHNR and CDR2 FQNEAQ come from the germline V gene (reference sequence). Trimming pared 1 base from V and 5 bases from J, leaving 10 bases between. The CDR3 contains 14 residues.